Given below is one T cell receptor (beta chain) in context. Original processing methods: Scientists estimated how many nucleated cells there were by amplifying reference gene primers. Measured with immunoSEQ multiplex PCR; TCRdb has only the in-frame clones, and not every one. Clonal size and the V and J genes are those of that table, whereas D and trimming came from the DNA. The data show over 250,000 clones, with roughly nine tenths seen just once and roughly 3.9% held by the top ten. The sample comes from a study of blood T cell repertoires in COVID-19. The TCR originated in a man aged 55 to 70 who had recovered from COVID-19. The material sequenced was peripheral blood.

The chain's CDR3 is CASSYSSGTGFGSYGYTF. The DNA of the CDR3 is TGTGCCAGCAGTTACTCGTCTGGGACAGGGTTTGGGAGCTATGGCTACACCTTC. V is TRBV6-2 or TRBV6-3 and J is TRBJ1-2, with 9 bases that match TRBD1. CDR3 length equals 18 residues. Germline CDR1 reads MNHEY; CDR2 reads SVGEGT. The V and J ends lost 0 bases and 4 bases, in that order; junction bases with no gene match: 12.